The rows below give T cell receptor beta chains drawn from one sample of a study of T cell responses to AZD1222 COVID-19 vaccine. Libraries were prepared by immunoSEQ multiplex PCR; TCRdb keeps only in-frame clonotypes and omits some of them. The profile shows 95,000 to 150,000 clones, 80% to 90% of them singletons. The sequencing here drew on peripheral blood, taken on day 0 of AZD1222 vaccination. The receptors were gathered from an adult in good health. The CDR3 runs from the conserved cysteine through the conserved F or W. D genes are given only for firm matches. Not all rows give a size; the values are once, few, many and, for expanded clones, a class.

TRBV10-2	TRBD1	17	TRBJ2-7	.	TGCGCCAGCAGTGACCCCCAGGGGGCAATGAGTACCTACGAGCAGTACTTC	CASSDPQGAMSTYEQYF
TRBV30	TRBD1	17	TRBJ1-5	.	TGTGCCTGGAGCGCTATTCCCGGGACAGGAATCAATCAGCCCCAGCATTTT	CAWSAIPGTGINQPQHF
TRBV6-9	.	13	TRBJ2-1	.	TGTGCCAGCAGGACGGGCCTTAGCAATGAGCAGTTCTTC	CASRTGLSNEQFF
TRBV5-1	.	14	TRBJ1-1	.	TGCGCCAGCAGCAGTACGACGCCGGGCACTGAAGCTTTCTTT	CASSSTTPGTEAFF
TRBV5-1	.	13	TRBJ2-7	.	TGCGCCAGCAGCTTGTACGACAACTACGAGCAGTACTTC	CASSLYDNYEQYF
TRBV15	.	15	TRBJ1-4	few	TGTGCCACCAGAAAAAGGGAGGGTGCGAAGGAAAAACTGTTTTTT	CATRKREGAKEKLFF
TRBV10-2	.	12	TRBJ2-2	.	TGCGCCAGCTTCCAGGCGATCGGGGAGCTGTTTTTT	CASFQAIGELFF
TRBV27	.	16	TRBJ1-5	.	TGTGCCAGCAGACACGGCGGGCAGGGAGTAAATCAGCCCCAGCATTTT	CASRHGGQGVNQPQHF
TRBV5-6	.	12	TRBJ1-1	.	TGTGCCAGCAGGGGTATGAACACTGAAGCTTTCTTT	CASRGMNTEAFF
TRBV28	TRBD1	14	TRBJ1-2	.	TGTGCCAGCACCAAAACGGACAGGGTTGTTGGCTACACCTTC	CASTKTDRVVGYTF
TRBV5-4	TRBD1	16	TRBJ1-3	.	TGTGCCAGCAGAACAGGGGGCGAGGGCTCTGGAAACACCATATATTTT	CASRTGGEGSGNTIYF
TRBV6-5	.	14	TRBJ1-5	.	TGTGCCAGCAGTTACCTAGGGGGTGGGCAGCCCCAGCATTTT	CASSYLGGGQPQHF
TRBV19	.	15	TRBJ1-3	.	TGTGCCAGTAGTATGAGGGATAGCTCTGGAAACACCATATATTTT	CASSMRDSSGNTIYF
TRBV18	.	16	TRBJ2-3	.	TGTGCCAGCTCACCACCCGACCCCAGGACCACAGATACGCAGTATTTT	CASSPPDPRTTDTQYF
TRBV25-1	.	16	TRBJ1-2	.	TGTGCCAGCATCACTGGGGTGGTAGGGAGGCGGGGTGGCTACACCTTC	CASITGVVGRRGGYTF
TRBV7-8	TRBD1	13	TRBJ2-3	once	TGTGCCAGCAACGGACAGGGTGTAGATACGCAGTATTTT	CASNGQGVDTQYF
TRBV11-2	.	14	TRBJ2-1	.	TGTGCCAGCAGCTCGGCACGGGGGAGCAATGAGCAGTTCTTC	CASSSARGSNEQFF
TRBV6-5	.	14	TRBJ1-1	.	TGTGCCAGCAGCCACAGACGGGCGAACACTGAAGCTTTCTTT	CASSHRRANTEAFF
TRBV27	TRBD2	13	TRBJ2-1	.	TGTGCCAGCAGTTTAGCGGGAGAGGCTGAGCAGTTCTTC	CASSLAGEAEQFF
TRBV5-1	TRBD2	16	TRBJ2-7	.	TGCGCCAGCAGCTTGAAAGCTAGCGGGGGGTCCTACGAGCAGTACTTC	CASSLKASGGSYEQYF
TRBV28	.	14	TRBJ1-2	.	TGTGCCAGCGGATCCGCTGGGGGGGACTATGGCTACACCTTC	CASGSAGGDYGYTF
TRBV3-1/TRBV3-2	.	13	TRBJ1-1	.	TGTGCCAGCAGCGGCCTTTCTTGGGGTGAAGCTTTCTTT	CASSGLSWGEAFF
TRBV2	.	14	TRBJ2-6	.	TGTGCCAGCAGTGAGAGGGCTGGGGCCAACGTCCTGACTTTC	CASSERAGANVLTF
TRBV7-2	.	13	TRBJ1-6	.	TGTGCCAGCAGCCCTCAAGGGGATTCACCCCTCCACTTT	CASSPQGDSPLHF
TRBV27	.	13	TRBJ1-6	.	TGTGCCAGCAGTTTACAGGGTAATTCACCCCTCCACTTT	CASSLQGNSPLHF
TRBV5-1	.	16	TRBJ1-3	.	TGCGCCAGCAGCTTGGACGTGGGGGGCACTGGAAACACCATATATTTT	CASSLDVGGTGNTIYF
TRBV30	TRBD2	13	TRBJ2-3	.	TGTGCCTGGAGCGGGCTAGCGGGAGATACGCAGTATTTT	CAWSGLAGDTQYF
TRBV30	.	15	TRBJ2-3	.	TGTGCCTGGAGTGTACAGGGCGGTAGCACAGATACGCAGTATTTT	CAWSVQGGSTDTQYF
TRBV2	TRBD1	14	TRBJ2-7	.	TGTGCCAGCAGTGACCGGGACAGGGTGTACGAGCAGTACTTC	CASSDRDRVYEQYF
TRBV2	TRBD1	14	TRBJ1-2	few	TGTGCCAGCAGTCCTCAGGGGGGAGACTATGGCTACACCTTC	CASSPQGGDYGYTF
TRBV2	.	12	TRBJ2-5	.	TGTGCCAGCGGGATAGACTTAGAGACCCAGTACTTC	CASGIDLETQYF
TRBV5-6	.	13	TRBJ1-2	.	TGTGCCAGCAGCTCCGGGCCATCCGATGGCTACACCTTC	CASSSGPSDGYTF
TRBV6-2/TRBV6-3	TRBD2	15	TRBJ2-1	.	TGTGCCAGCAGCCACGGGACTAGCGGGAGCGATGAGCAGTTCTTC	CASSHGTSGSDEQFF
TRBV7-2	TRBD1	14	TRBJ1-2	.	TGTGCCAGCAGACAATCCGGGACAGACTATGGCTACACCTTC	CASRQSGTDYGYTF
TRBV5-1	.	14	TRBJ1-4	.	TGCGCCAGCAGCTGGACGGCAACTAATGAAAAACTGTTTTTT	CASSWTATNEKLFF
TRBV18	.	17	TRBJ1-3	.	TGTGCCAGCTCACCACAGGGTTGGGGCGTCTCTGGAAACACCATATATTTT	CASSPQGWGVSGNTIYF
TRBV30	.	13	TRBJ1-2	.	TGTGCCTGGGGGGTTGGGGGGGCCTATGGCTACACCTTC	CAWGVGGAYGYTF
TRBV9	.	14	TRBJ2-5	.	TGTGCCAGCAGCGTAGGGGGGCTGCAAGAGACCCAGTACTTC	CASSVGGLQETQYF
TRBV9	TRBD2	16	TRBJ2-7	.	TGTGCCTCCGCCGGGGATAGCGGGAGGGCGGTCGGCGAGCAGTACTTC	CASAGDSGRAVGEQYF
TRBV30	TRBD1	12	TRBJ1-4	.	TGTGCCTGGAGCAGGGACAGCGAAAAACTGTTTTTT	CAWSRDSEKLFF
TRBV28	.	17	TRBJ1-3	.	TGTGCCAGCAGTTTGGGCAGAGGTGGGTACTCTGGAAACACCATATATTTT	CASSLGRGGYSGNTIYF
TRBV2	.	15	TRBJ1-6	.	TGTGCCAGCAGTGCCGGGCAGGTCAAGAATTCACCCCTCCACTTT	CASSAGQVKNSPLHF
TRBV28	TRBD1	13	TRBJ1-2	once	TGTGCCAGCAGTTCCCGGGACAGGGATGGCTACACCTTC	CASSSRDRDGYTF
TRBV3-1/TRBV3-2	TRBD1	15	TRBJ2-7	.	TGTGCCAGCAGCCAAGGGTGGGACAGATCCTACGAGCAGTACTTC	CASSQGWDRSYEQYF
TRBV6-2/TRBV6-3	TRBD2	13	TRBJ2-1	.	TGTGCCAGCAGTTATTGGGGGGGTAATGAGCAGTTCTTC	CASSYWGGNEQFF
TRBV5-4	TRBD2	15	TRBJ2-7	.	TGTGCCAGCAGCCCCGGGGTGAGCGGGAGCGACGAGCAGTACTTC	CASSPGVSGSDEQYF
TRBV4-1	TRBD1	16	TRBJ1-5	.	TGCGCCAGCAGCCAAGATCCCGACAGGGCGAATCAGCCCCAGCATTTT	CASSQDPDRANQPQHF
TRBV11-2	.	17	TRBJ1-6	once	TGTGCCAGCAGCCCCCGGGGAGCTAGCTCCTATAATTCACCCCTCCACTTT	CASSPRGASSYNSPLHF
TRBV7-3	.	14	TRBJ1-1	.	TGTGCCAGCAGCGCCGGCAGTGGGAACACTGAAGCTTTCTTT	CASSAGSGNTEAFF
TRBV5-4	.	14	TRBJ2-7	.	TGTGCCAGCAGCTTGGCAGGGGGGTCCTACGAGCAGTACTTC	CASSLAGGSYEQYF
TRBV19	.	13	TRBJ1-1	.	TGTGCCAGTAGTATAGGGATAGGGACTGAAGCTTTCTTT	CASSIGIGTEAFF
TRBV7-2	.	13	TRBJ2-1	.	TGTGCCAGCAGCTCCCAACTATACAATGAGCAGTTCTTC	CASSSQLYNEQFF
TRBV11-2	.	12	TRBJ1-1	.	TGTGCCAGCAGCTTAGTCCTCACTGAAGCTTTCTTT	CASSLVLTEAFF
TRBV3-1/TRBV3-2	TRBD1	15	TRBJ1-5	.	TGTGCCAGCAGCCAGACAGGGGGGGGGAATCAGCCCCAGCATTTT	CASSQTGGGNQPQHF
TRBV7-9	TRBD1	16	TRBJ1-6	.	TGTGCCAGCAGCTATGGGACAGGGGTCGGAGGTTCACCCCTCCACTTT	CASSYGTGVGGSPLHF
TRBV21-1	.	18	TRBJ1-2	few	TGTGCCAGCAGCACCCCGACTCGGACAGGCAGTTATGACTATGGCTACACCTTC	CASSTPTRTGSYDYGYTF
TRBV7-3	.	15	TRBJ2-2	.	TGTGCCAGCAGCATTAGCGCGACCGACACCGGGGAGCTGTTTTTT	CASSISATDTGELFF
TRBV28	.	11	TRBJ2-5	.	TGTGCCAGCAGTTTAATAGAGACCCAGTACTTC	CASSLIETQYF
TRBV3-1/TRBV3-2	.	18	TRBJ1-5	.	TGTGCCAGCAGCCAAGCCCAAGGACCCTCCTATAGCAATCAGCCCCAGCATTTT	CASSQAQGPSYSNQPQHF